This T cell receptor (beta chain) came from a study of shared clonotypes between healthy human individuals. Overall study context: Used for every donor were three CD4 naive, three CD4 memory, two CD8 naive and one CD8 memory plate.

Comments on this clone: Antigen: not known.

The repertoire was sequenced with immunoSEQ multiplex PCR; TCRdb's copy has only in-frame clones and lacks some. The repertoire holds 2 million to 2.5 million clones, with roughly 92% as singletons. It was into CD45RA+ naive and CD45RA-negative memory subsets that the CD4+ cells were split. The study's findings and limits: Naive CD4 clonotypes overlapped across a few donors at approximately 5.5%.

The CDR3 extends over 19 amino acids. Losses at the gene ends were 7 bases for V and 2 bases for J; bases not matched to a gene: 19. The germline V gene encodes CDR1 SNHLY and CDR2 FYNNEI. This clonotype was obtained from a man between 18 and 29 years old in good health. Some clones in this sample may be carry-over from other donors' samples. The sample comprised naive CD4+ T cells from PBMCs. Subset: CD45RA+ positively selected. This chain links TRBV2 with TRBJ2-3, with TRBD1 identical over 9 bases. In DNA form, the CDR3 reads TGTGCCAGCATTTGGGAATCGGGGACAGGGATTGGCCTCACAGATACGCAGTATTTT. Its protein product is CASIWESGTGIGLTDTQYF.